Detailed here is one T cell receptor (beta chain). Its antigen is currently unknown. With a much larger clone just one base away, this may be a read error. V shed 5 bases, J shed 4 bases, and the junction held 9 bases outside the gene matches. Germline lookup yields CDR1 MDHEN and CDR2 SYDVKM. The CDR3 sequence is 15 residues long. This entry comes from a study of tumor-infiltrating lymphocytes in primary liver carcinoma. Study-level results: Researchers found tumor-adjacent and tumor-blood pairs overlapped less than tumor region pairs.

Unsorted bulk tissue, about 19-32 mg of it, served as the source for co-extraction of RNA and DNA. The input was 450 to 550 ng total RNA; TCR beta cDNA was made from it with a constant-region primer. Generation of the TCR beta libraries relied on three nested multiplex PCR rounds using slightly modified ARM-PCR. A C-beta reverse primer and TRBV1-TRBV30 forward primers served in each of the first two PCR rounds, at about 9 cycles apiece. TCRdb processed the multiplex PCR reads anew with MiXCR; each CDR3 protein has one entry. Among some 94,000 distinct CDR3 sequences listed, 55% to 75% were seen once.

The TCR originated in a woman aged 60-75 years with primary liver carcinoma and hepatitis B virus infection. Sequencing used liver tumor tissue from sampling region 5. As to subset: tumor region T5, tumor centre. This sequence joins TRBV28 and TRBJ2-7; TRBD2 matches 9 bases. CDR3 DNA sequence: TGTGCCAGCAGTCCCCCAGCGGGAGGAGGGTACGAGCAGTACTTC. Translated, it gives CASSPPAGGGYEQYF.